The following is a T cell receptor beta chain sequence with its context. Clones were read by immunoSEQ multiplex PCR, and TCRdb kept only the in-frame ones, dropping some. The table has about 150,000 clones, about 80% seen once. One Seattle source followed patients from active infection through their disease course. This record belongs to a study of blood T cell repertoires in COVID-19. The CDR3 has 15 amino acids. Looked up from germline, CDR1 is MNHEY and CDR2 is SVGAGI. Trimming shortened V by 0 bases and J by 6 bases, and 12 bases separated the two germline ends. The clonotype comes from a woman aged 55-69 years with COVID-19, enrolled during active disease. This chain links TRBV6-5 with TRBJ1-5; D possibly corresponds to TRBD1 (5 bases). The sample comprised peripheral blood. CDR3: CASSYSRDYGQPQHF. In nucleotides, the CDR3 is TGTGCCAGCAGTTACTCGAGGGACTACGGTCAGCCCCAGCATTTT.